This is a list of T cell receptor beta chains from one sample in a study of OX40 agonist ivuxolimab in advanced cancers. Using immunoSEQ multiplex PCR, the repertoire was profiled, and TCRdb retains in-frame clones only, with some absent. The repertoire includes fewer than 65,000 clones, approximately 89% of them detected once, and less than 1.1% sits in the top ten. Sequencing was performed on CD4+ or CD8+ T cells sorted from blood, taken in a trial of the OX40 agonist ivuxolimab. The receptors derive from an adult with an advanced solid tumor such as melanoma, head and neck, liver or kidney cancer. CDR3s leave out the opening cysteine and the closing phenylalanine or tryptophan. The order of the fields is J gene, V gene, CDR3 protein.

TRBJ2-3	TRBV7-2	ASSPTSGMVTDTQY
TRBJ2-1	TRBV5-6	ASSPTGRYEQF
TRBJ2-3	TRBV11-3	ASSLNSFTDTQY
TRBJ1-1	TRBV7-2	ASSYYQSTEAF
TRBJ2-2	TRBV5-6	ASSLARGQAVTGELF
TRBJ2-1	TRBV28	ASSTRTSGRNEQF
TRBJ1-1	TRBV9	ASSVGGEWLAEAF
TRBJ2-1	TRBV4-2	ASSQAGRYNEQF
TRBJ2-2	TRBV6-6	ASTSGPDTGELF
TRBJ2-3	TRBV5-6	ASSLEGGGTQY
TRBJ1-1	TRBV28	ASSLEGRQNLNTEAF
TRBJ1-1	TRBV14	ASSQGGTGGRFAEAF